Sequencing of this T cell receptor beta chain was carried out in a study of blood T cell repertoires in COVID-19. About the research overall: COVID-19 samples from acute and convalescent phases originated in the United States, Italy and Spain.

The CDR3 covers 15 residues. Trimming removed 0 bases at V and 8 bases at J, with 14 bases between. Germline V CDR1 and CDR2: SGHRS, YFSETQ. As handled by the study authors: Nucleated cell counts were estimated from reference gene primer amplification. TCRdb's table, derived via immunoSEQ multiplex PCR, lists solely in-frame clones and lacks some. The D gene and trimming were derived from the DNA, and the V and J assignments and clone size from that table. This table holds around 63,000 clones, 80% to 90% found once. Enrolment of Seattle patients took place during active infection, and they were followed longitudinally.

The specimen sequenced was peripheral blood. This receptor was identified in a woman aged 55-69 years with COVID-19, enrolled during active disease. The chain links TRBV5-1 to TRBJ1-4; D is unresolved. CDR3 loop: CASSLGPGFREKLFF. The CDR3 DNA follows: TGCGCCAGCAGCTTGGGTCCGGGGTTTCGGGAAAAACTGTTTTTT.